A selection of T cell receptor beta chains follows, all from one sample in a study of control samples from healthy donors and cancer patients. The method was immunoSEQ multiplex PCR; TCRdb's version includes in-frame clones alone and lacks a portion of them. The sample includes around 180,000 clones, around 88% of them seen just once. Sequenced material: blood. The receptors originated from a young woman in good health. CDR3s include the opening cysteine and the closing phenylalanine or tryptophan. The D gene is left open where the match is weak. Size is stated for part of the rows, as once, few or many counts, or as a class when the clone is expanded.

D	V	size	J	DNA	CDR3
.	TRBV4-2	.	TRBJ1-5	TGTGCCAGCAGCCGCGGACAGAATAGCAATCAGCCCCAGCATTTT	CASSRGQNSNQPQHF
.	TRBV24-1	.	TRBJ2-3	TGTGCCACCAGTGATTCCCAAAGGGGAGGTGTCAGGGGGATGTATTTT	CATSDSQRGGVRGMYF
TRBD1	TRBV11-1	.	TRBJ1-1	TGTGCCAGCAGCTCAGGGACAGGAGCTTTCTTT	CASSSGTGAFF
.	TRBV9	.	TRBJ1-6	TGTGCCAGCAGCGCCGACTCAACGTATTCACCCCTCCACTTT	CASSADSTYSPLHF
.	TRBV25-1	.	TRBJ2-7	TGTGCCAGCAGTAGCGACAGGCGGGATTCCTACGAGCAGTACTTC	CASSSDRRDSYEQYF
.	TRBV28	.	TRBJ1-2	TGTGCCAGCAGTCCAGGGCACTATGGCTACACCTTC	CASSPGHYGYTF
.	TRBV27	.	TRBJ2-7	TGTGCCAGCAGTTTCTCCGGGGGGCGGTACGAGCAGTACTTC	CASSFSGGRYEQYF
.	TRBV19	.	TRBJ2-7	TGTGCCAGTAGTATAGGAGCGTCCCAGTTTGGAGAGCAGTACTTC	CASSIGASQFGEQYF
.	TRBV6-6	.	TRBJ1-6	TGTGCCACCATGCTTGGGGCCGATTCACCCCTCCACTTT	CATMLGADSPLHF
.	TRBV15	.	TRBJ1-1	TGTGCCACCAGCAGATTAGGCACTGAAGCTTTCTTT	CATSRLGTEAFF
TRBD1	TRBV9	.	TRBJ1-1	TGTGCCAGCAGCCCGACAGGGAAGACTGAAGCTTTCTTT	CASSPTGKTEAFF
.	TRBV27	.	TRBJ1-2	TGTGCCAGCAGTCCCGGCCCTAACTATGGCTACACCTTC	CASSPGPNYGYTF
.	TRBV10-3	.	TRBJ1-2	TGTGCCATCAGCGGGGCCAACTTCTATGGCTACACCTTC	CAISGANFYGYTF
.	TRBV7-9	.	TRBJ2-1	TGTGCCAGCAGCTTTCAGGATGAGCAGTTCTTC	CASSFQDEQFF
TRBD1	TRBV19	.	TRBJ2-2	TGTGCCAGTAGTCCCCGGACAGGGGCAAACACCGGGGAGCTGTTTTTT	CASSPRTGANTGELFF
.	TRBV3-1/TRBV3-2	.	TRBJ1-3	TGTGCCAGCAGCCCCGGGGGGGGCTCTTCTGGAAACACCATATATTTT	CASSPGGGSSGNTIYF
.	TRBV30	once	TRBJ1-2	TGTGCCTGGAGTGTCGGCGGCGGGGATGGCTACACCTTC	CAWSVGGGDGYTF
.	TRBV28	few	TRBJ2-6	TGTGCCAGCAGGGCGGTTATCGGTGGGGCCAACGTCCTGACTTTC	CASRAVIGGANVLTF
TRBD1	TRBV6-6	.	TRBJ1-1	TGTGCCAGCAGTTCGACCACAGGGGCGGGGGACACTGAAGCTTTCTTT	CASSSTTGAGDTEAFF
.	TRBV4-1	.	TRBJ2-3	TGCGCCAGCAGCCAAGCGCTAGCCTATACGCAGTATTTT	CASSQALAYTQYF
.	TRBV24-1	.	TRBJ1-2	TGTGCCACCAGTCAGGGTCTGGGGGGCTACACCTTC	CATSQGLGGYTF
.	TRBV6-4	.	TRBJ2-1	TGTGCCAGCAGTGACTCAGGGGCGGCCTCCTACAATGAGCAGTTCTTC	CASSDSGAASYNEQFF
.	TRBV19	.	TRBJ1-2	TGTGCCAGTAGTAACGGGGCCTATGGCTACACCTTC	CASSNGAYGYTF
TRBD2	TRBV9	.	TRBJ2-3	TGTGCCAGCAGCGTAGCAGCGGGAGGGCCTTCAGATACGCAGTATTTT	CASSVAAGGPSDTQYF